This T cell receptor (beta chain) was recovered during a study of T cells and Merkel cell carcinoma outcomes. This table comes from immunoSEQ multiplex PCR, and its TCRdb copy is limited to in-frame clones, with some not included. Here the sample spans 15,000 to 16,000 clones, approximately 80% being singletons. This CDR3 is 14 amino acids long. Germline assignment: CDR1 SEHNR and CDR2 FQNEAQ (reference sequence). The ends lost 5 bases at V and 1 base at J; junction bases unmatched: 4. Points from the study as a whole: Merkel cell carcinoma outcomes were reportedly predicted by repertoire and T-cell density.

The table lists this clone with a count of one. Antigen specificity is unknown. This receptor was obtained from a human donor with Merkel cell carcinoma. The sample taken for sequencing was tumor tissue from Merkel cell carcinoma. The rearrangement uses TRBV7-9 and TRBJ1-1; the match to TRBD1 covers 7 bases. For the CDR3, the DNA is TGTGCCAGCAGCACAGGGGATTCGAACACTGAAGCTTTCTTT. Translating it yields CASSTGDSNTEAFF.